This entry lists 9 T cell receptor beta chains sequenced from one sample in a study of T cell clusters in autoimmune cytopenias. Tens of thousands of genome equivalents of blood DNA were amplified for TRB. TRB rearrangements were amplified by touch-down multiplex PCR with mixed TRB-A/B primers. TCRdb derives one entry per CDR3 protein from the multiplex PCR reads, leaving out DNA. The listing records approximately 15,000 distinct CDR3 sequences. This same sample was also taken into another study, of T cell repertoires in aging, cancer and after chemotherapy.

The specimen sequenced was peripheral blood. Receptor source: a human donor in good health.

The chain recombines TRBV13 with TRBJ2-3; without DNA, the TCRdb call of TRBD2 cannot be checked. The CDR3 consists of 16 residues. Germline values: CDR1 PRHDT, CDR2 FYEKMQ (reference sequence). The CDR3 spells CASSFPGLAGGDTQYF.

Considering frequency, this clonotype is medium-sized (0.01 to 0.1%). The rearrangement uses TRBV29-1 and TRBJ2-2; the TRBD2 assignment by TCRdb is unverifiable without DNA. This CDR3 is built from 14 residues. The V gene's germline CDR1 is SQVTM and CDR2 ANQGSEA. The CDR3 loop reads CSVKREGRVGELFF.

In terms of frequency, this clonotype is medium-sized (0.01 to 0.1%). The chain couples TRBV29-1 to TRBJ2-1; TCRdb names TRBD2, which stays unverified in the absence of DNA. The germline V gene encodes CDR1 SQVTM and CDR2 ANQGSEA. CDR3 length: 13 residues. CDR3 sequence reads: CSVHRLVISEQFF.

The chain carries TRBV19 and TRBJ2-5; TCRdb picks TRBD2, but there is no DNA to check that call. This CDR3 has 16 amino acids. Germline V gene sequence: CDR1 LNHDA, CDR2 SQIVND (reference sequence). CDR3 residues: CASSIGSGRARETQYF.

This chain joins TRBV13 and TRBJ2-7; as DNA is missing, the TRBD2 call by TCRdb cannot be tested. Germline loops: CDR1 PRHDT, CDR2 FYEKMQ (reference sequence). CDR3 size: 16 residues. CDR3: CASSLGKTSGSHEQYF.

This chain uses TRBV11-2 with TRBJ2-7. CDR1 and CDR2 from the germline V gene are SGHAT and FQNNGV. This CDR3 comprises 11 residues. CDR3: CASSGVSEQYF.

The chain uses TRBV15 and TRBJ2-1; the D call from TCRdb, TRBD2, cannot be confirmed without DNA. Germline V lookup: CDR1 LNHNV, CDR2 YYDKDF (reference sequence). The CDR3 spans 17 residues. CDR3 protein: CATSRVLLAGENNEQFF.

The rearrangement uses TRBV12-3 or TRBV12-4 and TRBJ1-5; TCRdb calls TRBD1, which cannot be checked without DNA. This CDR3 has 15 residues. CDR3 sequence: CASKLQTGRHQPQHF.

The chain carries TRBV5-6 and TRBJ1-2. Germline loops: CDR1 SGHDT, CDR2 YYEEEE. The CDR3 is made up of 13 amino acids. This CDR3 is CASSLTEIYGYTF.